The clone carrying this T cell receptor (beta chain) occurred a few times. Germline V gives CDR1 MNHEY, CDR2 SVGAGI. The CDR3 is 12 residues long. The V segment lost 4 bases and the J segment 8 bases; nucleotides outside the gene matches: 4. The data derive from a study of blood T cell repertoires in COVID-19. Assay used: immunoSEQ multiplex PCR; TCRdb lists only in-frame clones, some missing. Of about 190,000 clones detected, roughly 84% appear once; the ten largest clones hold under 4%. The TCR sequence derives from a young woman who had been exposed to COVID-19. Sequencing input: PBMCs or T cells enriched from blood (not recorded which). The rearrangement joins TRBV6-5 to TRBJ1-1; 7 positions agree with TRBD1. In nucleotides, the CDR3 is TGTGCCAGCAGTTCCCGGGACAGCGAAGCTTTCTTT. Its protein product is CASSSRDSEAFF.